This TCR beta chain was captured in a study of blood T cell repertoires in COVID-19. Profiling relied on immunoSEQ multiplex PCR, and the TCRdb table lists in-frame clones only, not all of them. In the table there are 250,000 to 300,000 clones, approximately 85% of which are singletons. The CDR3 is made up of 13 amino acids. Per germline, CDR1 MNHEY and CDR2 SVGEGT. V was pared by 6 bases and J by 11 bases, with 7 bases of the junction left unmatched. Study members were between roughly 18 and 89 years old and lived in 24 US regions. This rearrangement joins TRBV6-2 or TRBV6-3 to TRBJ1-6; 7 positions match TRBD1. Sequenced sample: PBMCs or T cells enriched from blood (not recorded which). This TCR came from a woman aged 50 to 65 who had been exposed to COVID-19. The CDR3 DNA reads TGTGCCAGCAGCCCAGGGACAGCGACACCCCTCCACTTT. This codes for CASSPGTATPLHF.